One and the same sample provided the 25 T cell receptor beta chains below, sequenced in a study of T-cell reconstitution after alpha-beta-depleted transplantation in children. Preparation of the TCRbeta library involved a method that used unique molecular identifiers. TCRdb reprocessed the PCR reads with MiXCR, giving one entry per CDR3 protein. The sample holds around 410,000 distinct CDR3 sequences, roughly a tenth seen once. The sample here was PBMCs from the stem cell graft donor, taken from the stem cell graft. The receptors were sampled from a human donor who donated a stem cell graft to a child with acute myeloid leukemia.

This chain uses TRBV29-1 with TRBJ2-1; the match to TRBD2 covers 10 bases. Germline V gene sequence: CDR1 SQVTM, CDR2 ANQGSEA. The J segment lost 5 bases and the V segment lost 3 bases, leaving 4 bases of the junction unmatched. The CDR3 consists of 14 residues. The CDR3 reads CSVEGLAGDNEQFF. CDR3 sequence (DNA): TGCAGCGTTGAGGGTCTAGCGGGAGACAATGAGCAGTTCTTC.

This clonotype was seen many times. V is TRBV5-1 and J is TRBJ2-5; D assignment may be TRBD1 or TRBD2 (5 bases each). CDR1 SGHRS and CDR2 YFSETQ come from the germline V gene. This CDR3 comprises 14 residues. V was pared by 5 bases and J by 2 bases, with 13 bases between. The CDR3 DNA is TGCGCCAGCAGTACTGAGGGACGGCAAGAGACCCAGTACTTC. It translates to CASSTEGRQETQYF. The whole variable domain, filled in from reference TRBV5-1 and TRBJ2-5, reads KAGVTQTPRYLIKTRGQQVTLSCSPISGHRSVSWYQQTPGQGLQFLFEYFSETQRNKGNFPGRFSGRQFSNSRSEMNVSTLELGDSALYLCASSTEGRQETQYFGPGTRLLVL.

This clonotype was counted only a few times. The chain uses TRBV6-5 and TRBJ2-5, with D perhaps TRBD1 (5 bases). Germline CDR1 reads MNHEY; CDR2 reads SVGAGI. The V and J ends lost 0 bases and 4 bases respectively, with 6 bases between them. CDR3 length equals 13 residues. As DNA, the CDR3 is TGTGCCAGCAGTTACTCCCAGGGAGAGACCCAGTACTTC. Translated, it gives CASSYSQGETQYF.

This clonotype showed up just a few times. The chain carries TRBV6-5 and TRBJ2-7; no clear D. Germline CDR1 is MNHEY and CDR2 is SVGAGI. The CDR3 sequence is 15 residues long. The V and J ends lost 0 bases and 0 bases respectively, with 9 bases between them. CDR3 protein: CASSYSPMGSYEQYF. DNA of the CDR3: TGTGCCAGCAGTTACTCTCCGATGGGCTCCTACGAGCAGTACTTC.

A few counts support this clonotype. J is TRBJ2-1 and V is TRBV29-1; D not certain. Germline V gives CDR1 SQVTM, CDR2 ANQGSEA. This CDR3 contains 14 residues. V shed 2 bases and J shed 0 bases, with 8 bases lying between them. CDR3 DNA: TGCAGCGTTGAAATTGTGAGCTCCTACAATGAGCAGTTCTTC. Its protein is CSVEIVSSYNEQFF.

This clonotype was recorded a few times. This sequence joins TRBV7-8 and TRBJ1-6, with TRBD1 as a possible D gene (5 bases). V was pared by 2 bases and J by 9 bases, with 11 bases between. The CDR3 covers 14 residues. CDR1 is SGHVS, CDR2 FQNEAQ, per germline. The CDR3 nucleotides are TGTGCCAGCAGCTTACCAGGGATTGGTTCACCCCTCCACTTT. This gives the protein CASSLPGIGSPLHF.

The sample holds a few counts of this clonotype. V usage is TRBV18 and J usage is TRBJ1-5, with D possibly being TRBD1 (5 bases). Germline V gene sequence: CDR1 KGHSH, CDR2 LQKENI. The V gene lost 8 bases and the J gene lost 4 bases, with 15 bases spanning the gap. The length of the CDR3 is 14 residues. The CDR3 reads CASGAVGGNQPQHF. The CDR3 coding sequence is TGTGCCAGCGGCGCGGTGGGGGGGAATCAGCCCCAGCATTTT.

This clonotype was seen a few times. As DNA, the CDR3 is TGTGCCAGCGGTAGGGTTGAAGGGGAGCTGTTTTTT. It yields the protein CASGRVEGELFF. The V call is TRBV27, the J call TRBJ2-2, with D unresolved. From germline, CDR1 is MNHEY and CDR2 SMNVEV (reference sequence). Trimming took 8 bases from V and 8 from J, leaving 12 bases between them. The CDR3 is 12 amino acids.

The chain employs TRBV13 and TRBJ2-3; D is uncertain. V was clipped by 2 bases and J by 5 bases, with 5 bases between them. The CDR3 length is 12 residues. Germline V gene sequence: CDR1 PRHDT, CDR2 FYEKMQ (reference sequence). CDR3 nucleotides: TGTGCCAGCAGCTTACCGGAAGATACGCAGTATTTT. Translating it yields CASSLPEDTQYF.

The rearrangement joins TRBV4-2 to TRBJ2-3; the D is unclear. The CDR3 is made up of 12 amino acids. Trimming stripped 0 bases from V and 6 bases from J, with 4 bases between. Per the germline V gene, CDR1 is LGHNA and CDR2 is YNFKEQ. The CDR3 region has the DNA TGTGCCAGCAGCCAAGAGGTGGATACGCAGTATTTT. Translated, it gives CASSQEVDTQYF.

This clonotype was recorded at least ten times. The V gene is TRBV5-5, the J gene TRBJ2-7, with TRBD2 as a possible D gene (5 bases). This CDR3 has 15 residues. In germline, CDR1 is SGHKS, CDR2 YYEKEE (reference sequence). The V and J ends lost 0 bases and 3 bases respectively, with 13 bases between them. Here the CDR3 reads CASSLDRGAHYEQYF. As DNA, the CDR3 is TGTGCCAGCAGCTTGGATCGGGGTGCCCACTACGAGCAGTACTTC.

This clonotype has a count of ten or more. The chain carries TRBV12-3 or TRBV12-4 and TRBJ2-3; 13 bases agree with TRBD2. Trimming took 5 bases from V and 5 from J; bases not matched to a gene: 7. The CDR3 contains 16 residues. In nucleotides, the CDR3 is TGTGCCAGCAGTCGTACTAGCGGGGGGGCCATAGATACGCAGTATTTT. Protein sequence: CASSRTSGGAIDTQYF.

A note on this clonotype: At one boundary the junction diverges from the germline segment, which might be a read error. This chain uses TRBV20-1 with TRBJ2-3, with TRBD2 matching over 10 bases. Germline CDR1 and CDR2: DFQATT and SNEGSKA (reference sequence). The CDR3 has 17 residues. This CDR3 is CCARILAGSASTDTQYF. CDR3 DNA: TGCTGTGCTAGAATACTAGCGGGATCTGCTAGCACAGATACGCAGTATTTT.

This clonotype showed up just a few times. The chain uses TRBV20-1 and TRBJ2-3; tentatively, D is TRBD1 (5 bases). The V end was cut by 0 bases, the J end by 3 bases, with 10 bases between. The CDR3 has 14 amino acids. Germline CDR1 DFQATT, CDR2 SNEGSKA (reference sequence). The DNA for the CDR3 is TGCAGTGCTAGAGATAGGGGCACAACAGATACGCAGTATTTT. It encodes CSARDRGTTDTQYF.

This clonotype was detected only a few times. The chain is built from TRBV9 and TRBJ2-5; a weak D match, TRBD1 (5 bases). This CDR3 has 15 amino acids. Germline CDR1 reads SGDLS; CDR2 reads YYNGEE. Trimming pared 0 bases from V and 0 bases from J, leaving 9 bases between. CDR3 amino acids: CASSVVGQDQETQYF. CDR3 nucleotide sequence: TGTGCCAGCAGCGTAGTGGGGCAGGACCAAGAGACCCAGTACTTC.

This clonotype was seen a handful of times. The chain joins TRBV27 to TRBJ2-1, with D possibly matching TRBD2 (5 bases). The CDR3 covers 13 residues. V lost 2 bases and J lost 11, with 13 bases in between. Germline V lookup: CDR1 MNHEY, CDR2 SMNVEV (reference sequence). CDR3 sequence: CASSLRFGKKQFF. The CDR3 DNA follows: TGTGCCAGCAGTTTAAGGTTCGGGAAGAAGCAGTTCTTC.

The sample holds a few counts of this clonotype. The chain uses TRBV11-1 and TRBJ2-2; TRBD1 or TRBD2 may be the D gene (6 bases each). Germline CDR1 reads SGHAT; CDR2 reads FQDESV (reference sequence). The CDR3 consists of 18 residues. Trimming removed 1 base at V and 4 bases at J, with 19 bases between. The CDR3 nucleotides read TGTGCCAGCAGCTTAGGAGCCGGACGGGGGCGCCTCACCGGGGAGCTGTTTTTT. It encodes CASSLGAGRGRLTGELFF.

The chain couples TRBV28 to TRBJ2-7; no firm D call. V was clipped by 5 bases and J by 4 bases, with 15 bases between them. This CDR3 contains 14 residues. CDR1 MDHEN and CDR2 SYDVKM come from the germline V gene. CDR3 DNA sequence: TGTGCCAGCAGTCCTCAATGGAAAGGTTACGAGCAGTACTTC. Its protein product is CASSPQWKGYEQYF.

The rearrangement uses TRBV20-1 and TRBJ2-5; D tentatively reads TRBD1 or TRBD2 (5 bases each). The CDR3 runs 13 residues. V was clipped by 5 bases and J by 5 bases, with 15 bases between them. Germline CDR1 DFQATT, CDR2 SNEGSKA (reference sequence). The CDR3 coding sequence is TGCAGTGCTTGGGGCGCGGGTGGGGAGACCCAGTACTTC. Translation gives CSAWGAGGETQYF.

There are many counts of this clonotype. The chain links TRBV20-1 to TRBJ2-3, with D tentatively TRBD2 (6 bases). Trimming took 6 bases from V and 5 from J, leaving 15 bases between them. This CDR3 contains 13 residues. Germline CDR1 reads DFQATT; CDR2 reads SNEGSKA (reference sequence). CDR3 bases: TGCAGTGCCCGGGACTCATCCCTAGATACGCAGTATTTT. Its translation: CSARDSSLDTQYF.

DNA for the CDR3: TGCAGCGTTGAGGGACAGGGTCAGGGCGAGCAGTACTTC. Its translation: CSVEGQGQGEQYF. This sequence joins TRBV29-1 and TRBJ2-7; 9 nucleotides match TRBD1. Germline assignment: CDR1 SQVTM and CDR2 ANQGSEA. The junction had 6 bases not matched to a gene; V was cut back by 3 bases and J by 6 bases. CDR3 length: 13 residues.

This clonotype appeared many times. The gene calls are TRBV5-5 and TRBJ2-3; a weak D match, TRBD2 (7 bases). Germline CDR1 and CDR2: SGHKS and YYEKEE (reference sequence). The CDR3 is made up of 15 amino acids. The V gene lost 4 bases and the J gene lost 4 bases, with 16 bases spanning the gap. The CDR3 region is CASSLAGAIADTQYF. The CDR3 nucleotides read TGTGCCAGCAGCCTGGCGGGGGCCATCGCAGATACGCAGTATTTT. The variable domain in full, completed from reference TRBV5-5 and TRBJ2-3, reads DAGVTQSPTHLIKTRGQQVTLRCSPISGHKSVSWYQQVLGQGPQFIFQYYEKEERGRGNFPDRFSARQFPNYSSELNVNALLLGDSALYLCASSLAGAIADTQYFGPGTRLTVL.

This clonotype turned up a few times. The CDR3 region is CASSLQHGRNEQFF. The CDR3 coding sequence is TGTGCCAGCAGCCTTCAGCACGGGCGCAATGAGCAGTTCTTC. The gene calls are TRBV7-3 and TRBJ2-1; D gene unclear. The germline V gene encodes CDR1 SGHTA and CDR2 FQGTGA. V dropped 5 bases and J dropped 6 bases, with 14 bases sitting between them. This CDR3 is 14 amino acids long.

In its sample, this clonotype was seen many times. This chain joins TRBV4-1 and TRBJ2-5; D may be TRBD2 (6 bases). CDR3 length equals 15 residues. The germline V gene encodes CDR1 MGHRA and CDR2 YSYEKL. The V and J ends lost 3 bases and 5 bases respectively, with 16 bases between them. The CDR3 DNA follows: TGCGCCAGCAGCCAGGACTCCCCGGGGGTGGAGACCCAGTACTTC. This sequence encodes CASSQDSPGVETQYF.

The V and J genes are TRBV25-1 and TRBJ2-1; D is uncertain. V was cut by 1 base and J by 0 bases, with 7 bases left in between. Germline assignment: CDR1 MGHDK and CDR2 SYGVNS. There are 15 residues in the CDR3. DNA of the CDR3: TGTGCCAGCAGTGAATTTTTTAGCTCCTACAATGAGCAGTTCTTC. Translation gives CASSEFFSSYNEQFF.